One T cell receptor (beta chain) is described in this entry. Its recognized antigen is unknown. Base qualities are not at hand, and no much larger clone is one base apart. After removal of 1 base from V and 9 bases from J, the junction retains 2 bases not matched to a gene. Spanning cysteine to phenylalanine, the CDR3 consists of 15 amino acids. The retained sequence is limited to the CDR3, 45 bases, with the frame set at the first base. The germline V gene (reference sequence) specifies LNHDA as CDR1 and SQIVND as CDR2. The sample comes from a study of blood T cell repertoires in COVID-19 (dated by TCRdb to 2019 to 2021). Some background on the complete study: The collaborator samples originated in the United States, Italy and Spain and spanned the acute and convalescent phases of COVID-19. The prospective study material was composed of cDNA or gDNA derived from T cells, B-cell-depleted T cells, or PBMCs. Deeply sampled blood TCRbeta repertoires from subjects exposed to, actively infected with, or recovered from COVID-19 were included in the dataset. The repertoires were released in a freely available public database meant as a resource for research on the immune response to SARS-CoV-2. Samples were obtained from the ongoing ImmuneRACE study (first 160 participants) and from some 1,300 subjects provided by 6 global collaborators. The sample metadata nearly always contained a de-identified subject ID, COVID-19 status, age in years and sex. Where available, HLA class I and class II types were obtained from metadata supplied by the sample provider rather than from assay-based typing. The investigation overall reported the following: The amount of clinical and demographic metadata varied by source and participant and was provided uncurated.

The collaborating institutions used their own protocols to collect whole blood in K2EDTA tubes. For TCRbeta analysis, collaborators shipped samples as frozen whole blood, isolated PBMCs, or DNA extracted from either of those sample types. The immunoSEQ Assay, a bias-controlled multiplex PCR, was used to amplify TCRbeta CDR3 regions from genomic DNA. In the authors' own workflow: Nucleated cell counts per sample were estimated from amplification of reference gene primers within the assay. To quantify the absolute abundance of each unique TCRbeta CDR3 rearrangement, sequence reads were collapsed and filtered. For each sample, productive Simpson clonality was calculated as the square root of Simpson's diversity index across productive rearrangements. TCRdb retrieved this table from immuneACCESS and kept in-frame rearrangements only. Not all clones are present; in checked studies, unresolved V genes account for under half, and no reason is known for the remainder. The V and J calls and clone size were taken over from that table, and D and trimming were inferred from the DNA. The sample records roughly 130,000 clones, 80% to 90% of which are singletons. The top ten clones comprise about 10% of the sample.

The V and J genes are TRBV19 and TRBJ2-1, with 14 junctional bases fitting TRBD2. This clonotype was sampled from a man in his 60s with active or convalescent COVID-19. The sequencing sample was made of peripheral blood. Here the CDR3 is given as CASSIGLAGGREQFF. The DNA sequence reads TGTGCCAGTAGTATAGGACTAGCGGGAGGGCGTGAGCAGTTCTTC.